This T cell receptor (beta chain) was observed in a study of OX40 agonist ivuxolimab in advanced cancers. Turning to the overall study: Ivuxolimab, which targeted the costimulatory receptor OX40 (CD134), was an agonistic, fully human IgG2 monoclonal antibody. Intravenous ivuxolimab was administered to patients every 2 weeks at six dose levels: 0.01, 0.1, 0.3, 1.5, 3 and 10 mg/kg. Of the approximately 53 patients in dose escalation, about 19 had hepatocellular carcinoma, some 15 had melanoma, 9 had renal cell carcinoma and 9 had head and neck cancer. A male proportion of 82.7% and a mean age of roughly 58 years, ranging from roughly 23 to 85, were recorded for the dose-escalation cohort. Prior anti-PD-1, anti-PD-L1 or anti-CTLA-4 therapy was permitted, and 40% to 50% of dose-escalation patients had received checkpoint inhibitors. Three dose-escalation patients achieved partial responses, one with hepatocellular carcinoma and two with cutaneous melanoma. The point of sequencing TCRbeta in the periphery was to test whether ivuxolimab changed TCR sequence diversity and drove clonal T-cell expansion. The paper describes the monotherapy dose-escalation part (N of about 52 patients) of the phase I trial of ivuxolimab.

Summary of the overall study and its limitations: Clonal expansion of both CD4+ and CD8+ blood T cells was observed from baseline to week 6 at doses 0.1 to 3.0 mg/kg. In the 0.1-3.0 mg/kg groups, partial responders had among the lowest normalized peripheral clonal expansion, particularly in CD8+ T cells. The antigen specificity of the clonally expanded peripheral T cells was not determined. Low levels of normalized T-cell clonal expansion were also shown by some nonresponding patients. On average, CD8+ T cells showed more expanded clones than CD4+ T cells after ivuxolimab.

Patients with autoimmune disease history or receiving systemic immunosuppression were excluded from the trial. Peripheral blood for TCR sequencing was drawn from every dose cohort at baseline, at cycle 4 day 1 and at cycle 7 day 1. Samples were obtained from an open-label, multicenter, first-in-human phase I dose-escalation trial of ivuxolimab. Adults with locally advanced or metastatic melanoma, renal cell carcinoma, hepatocellular carcinoma or head and neck squamous cell carcinoma were enrolled in the trial. CD4+ and CD8+ T cells were sorted separately from peripheral blood before TCR sequencing. This clone was detected once. The specificity of this receptor is unknown. Base qualities are not at hand, and no much larger clone is one base apart. Genomic DNA was isolated from the sorted cells so that the TCRbeta CDR3 region could be sequenced. The immunoSEQ Assay was used for sequencing of TCRbeta CDR3 regions. The clones in this table, taken by TCRdb from immuneACCESS, are in-frame only. Not every clone is retained; where verified, under half of the shortfall comes from an unresolved V gene, and the cause of the rest is unknown. A total of 59,000 or so clones appear in this sample, about nine tenths of them only once. 0.37% of the sample lies in the top ten.

Based on the germline V gene, the CDR1 and CDR2 sequences are MNHNS and SASEGT. Trimming takes 11 bases from V and 4 bases from J, and the germline ends sit 18 bases apart. CDR3 length: 13 amino acids, cysteine to phenylalanine. Only CDR3 DNA remains: 39 bases, in frame from the first base. Sequencing used CD4+ or CD8+ T cells sorted from blood, obtained in a trial of the OX40 agonist ivuxolimab. The rearranged chain carries TRBV6-1 and TRBJ2-7; the D gene lacks a confident call. The TCR comes from an adult with an advanced solid tumor such as melanoma, head and neck, liver or kidney cancer. The DNA is TGTGCCTCCCAGAGGCAGAACGTATACGAGCAGTACTTC. This yields the protein CASQRQNVYEQYF.